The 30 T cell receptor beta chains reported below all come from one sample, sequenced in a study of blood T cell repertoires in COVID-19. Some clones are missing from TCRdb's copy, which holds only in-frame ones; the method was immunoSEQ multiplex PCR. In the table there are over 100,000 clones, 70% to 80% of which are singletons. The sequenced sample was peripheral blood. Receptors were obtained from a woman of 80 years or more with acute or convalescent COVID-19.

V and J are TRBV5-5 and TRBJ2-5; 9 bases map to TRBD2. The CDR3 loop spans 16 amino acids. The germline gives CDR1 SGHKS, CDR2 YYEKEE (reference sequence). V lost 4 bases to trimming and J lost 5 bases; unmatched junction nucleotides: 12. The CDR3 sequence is CASSDILAGDYETQYF. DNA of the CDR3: TGTGCCAGCAGCGACATACTAGCGGGCGACTACGAGACCCAGTACTTC.

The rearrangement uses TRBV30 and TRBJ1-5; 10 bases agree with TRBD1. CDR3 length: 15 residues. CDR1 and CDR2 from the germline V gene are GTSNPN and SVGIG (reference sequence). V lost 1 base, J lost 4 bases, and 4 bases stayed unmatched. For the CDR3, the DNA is TGTGCCTGGAGTGCTGACAGGGGGCAGAATCAGCCCCAGCATTTT. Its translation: CAWSADRGQNQPQHF.

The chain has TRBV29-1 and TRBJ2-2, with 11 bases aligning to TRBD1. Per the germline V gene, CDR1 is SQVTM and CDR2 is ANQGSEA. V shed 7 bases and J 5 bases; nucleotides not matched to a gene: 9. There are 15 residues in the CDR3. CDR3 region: CSASGTGGRTGELFF. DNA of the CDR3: TGCAGCGCCTCCGGGACAGGGGGTAGAACCGGGGAGCTGTTTTTT.

CDR3 sequence (DNA): TGTGCCAGCAGTGACAGGGGGCGGCAATCCTACGAGCAGTACTTC. It encodes CASSDRGRQSYEQYF. The rearrangement links TRBV6-1 to TRBJ2-7; 8 bases match TRBD1. This CDR3 has 15 residues. V lost 3 bases, J lost 1 base, and 5 bases stayed unmatched. The germline V gene has CDR1 MNHNS and CDR2 SASEGT.

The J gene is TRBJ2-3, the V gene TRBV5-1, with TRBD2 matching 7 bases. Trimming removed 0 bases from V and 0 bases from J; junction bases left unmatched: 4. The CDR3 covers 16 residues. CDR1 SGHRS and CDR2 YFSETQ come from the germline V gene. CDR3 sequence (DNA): TGCGCCAGCAGCTTGGGACTAGCAGCTAGCACAGATACGCAGTATTTT. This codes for CASSLGLAASTDTQYF. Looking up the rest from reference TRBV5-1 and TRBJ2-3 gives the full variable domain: KAGVTQTPRYLIKTRGQQVTLSCSPISGHRSVSWYQQTPGQGLQFLFEYFSETQRNKGNFPGRFSGRQFSNSRSEMNVSTLELGDSALYLCASSLGLAASTDTQYFGPGTRLTVL.

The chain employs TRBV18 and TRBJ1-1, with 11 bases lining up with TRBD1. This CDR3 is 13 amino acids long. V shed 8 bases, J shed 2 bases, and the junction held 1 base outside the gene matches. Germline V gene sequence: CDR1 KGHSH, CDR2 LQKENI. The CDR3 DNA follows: TGTGCCAGCGGACAGGGGGCCAACACTGAAGCTTTCTTT. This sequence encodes CASGQGANTEAFF.

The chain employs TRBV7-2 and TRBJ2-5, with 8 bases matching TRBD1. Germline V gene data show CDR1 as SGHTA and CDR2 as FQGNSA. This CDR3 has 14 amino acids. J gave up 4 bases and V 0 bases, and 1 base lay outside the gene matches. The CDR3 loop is CASSLATGVETQYF. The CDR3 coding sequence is TGTGCCAGCAGCTTAGCGACAGGGGTAGAGACCCAGTACTTC.

The CDR3 region has the DNA TGTGCCAGCAGCGTGGACAGGGGGCGCATCGATACGCAGTATTTT. Translation gives CASSVDRGRIDTQYF. This chain uses TRBV7-3 with TRBJ2-3; 11 nucleotides match TRBD1. Looked up from germline, CDR1 is SGHTA and CDR2 is FQGTGA. Losses at the gene ends were 5 bases for V and 6 bases for J; bases not matched to a gene: 7. The CDR3 length is 15 residues.

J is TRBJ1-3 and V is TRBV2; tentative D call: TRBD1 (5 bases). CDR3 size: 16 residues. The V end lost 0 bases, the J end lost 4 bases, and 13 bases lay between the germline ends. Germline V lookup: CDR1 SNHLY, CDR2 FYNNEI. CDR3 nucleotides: TGTGCCAGCAGTGAAGCGGGGCAGGCGGGGGGAAACACCATATATTTT. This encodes CASSEAGQAGGNTIYF. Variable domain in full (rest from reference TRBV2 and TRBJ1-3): EPEVTQTPSHQVTQMGQEVILRCVPISNHLYFYWYRQILGQKVEFLVSFYNNEISEKSEIFDDQFSVERPDGSNFTLKIRSTKLEDSAMYFCASSEAGQAGGNTIYFGEGSWLTVV.

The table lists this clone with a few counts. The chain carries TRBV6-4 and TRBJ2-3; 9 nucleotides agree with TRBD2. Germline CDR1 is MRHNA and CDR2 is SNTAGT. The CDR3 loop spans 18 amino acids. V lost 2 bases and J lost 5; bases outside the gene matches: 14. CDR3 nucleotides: TGTGCCAGCAGTGACCCAACTAGGCCAGCGGGAGGCGGAGATACGCAGTATTTT. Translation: CASSDPTRPAGGGDTQYF.

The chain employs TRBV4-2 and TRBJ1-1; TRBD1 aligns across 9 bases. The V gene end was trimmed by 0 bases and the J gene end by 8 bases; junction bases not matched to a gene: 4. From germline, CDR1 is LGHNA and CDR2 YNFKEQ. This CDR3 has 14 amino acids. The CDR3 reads CASSQEVQGAEAFF. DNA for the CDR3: TGTGCCAGCAGCCAAGAAGTACAGGGGGCGGAAGCTTTCTTT.

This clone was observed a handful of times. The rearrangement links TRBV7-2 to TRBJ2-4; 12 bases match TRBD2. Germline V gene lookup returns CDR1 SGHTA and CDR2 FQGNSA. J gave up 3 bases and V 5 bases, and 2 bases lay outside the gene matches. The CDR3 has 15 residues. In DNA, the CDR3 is TGTGCCAGCAGCCTGGGACTAGCGGGCAAAAACATTCAGTACTTC. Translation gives CASSLGLAGKNIQYF.

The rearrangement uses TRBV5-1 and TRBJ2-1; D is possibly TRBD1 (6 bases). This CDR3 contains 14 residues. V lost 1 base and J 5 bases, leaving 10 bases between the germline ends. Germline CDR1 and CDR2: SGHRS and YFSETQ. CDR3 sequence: CASSLRTVDNEQFF. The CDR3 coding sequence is TGCGCCAGCAGCTTGAGGACAGTAGACAATGAGCAGTTCTTC.

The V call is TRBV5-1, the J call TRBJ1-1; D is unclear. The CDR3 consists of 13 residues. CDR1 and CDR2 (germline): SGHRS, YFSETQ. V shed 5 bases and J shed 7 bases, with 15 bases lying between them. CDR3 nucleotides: TGCGCCAGCAGACTTAGTACGAACGGTGAAGCTTTCTTT. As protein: CASRLSTNGEAFF.

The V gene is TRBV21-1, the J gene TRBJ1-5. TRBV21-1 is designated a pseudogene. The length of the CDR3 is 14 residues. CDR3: CASSSRYSNQPQHF. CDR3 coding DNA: TGTGCCAGCAGCAGTAGATATAGCAATCAGCCCCAGCATTTT.

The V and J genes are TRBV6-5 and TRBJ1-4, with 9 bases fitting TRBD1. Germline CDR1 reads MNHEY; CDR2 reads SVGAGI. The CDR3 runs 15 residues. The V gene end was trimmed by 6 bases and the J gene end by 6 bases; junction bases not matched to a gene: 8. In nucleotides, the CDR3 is TGTGCCAGCAGCTCAACAGGGGGCGCAGATGAAAAACTGTTTTTT. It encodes CASSSTGGADEKLFF.

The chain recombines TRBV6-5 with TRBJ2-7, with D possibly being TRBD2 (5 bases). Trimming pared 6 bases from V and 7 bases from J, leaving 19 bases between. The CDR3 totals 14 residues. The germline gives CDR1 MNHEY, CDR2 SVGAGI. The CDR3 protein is CASSPDGGLLEQYF. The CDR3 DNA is TGTGCCAGCAGCCCCGACGGAGGCCTCTTGGAGCAGTACTTC.

The DNA of the CDR3 is TGTGCCAGTAGTCAGGGACAGGGGGTATCGGCCAACGTCCTGACTTTC. Its protein product is CASSQGQGVSANVLTF. The chain couples TRBV19 to TRBJ2-6; 11 nucleotides agree with TRBD1. V shed 5 bases, J shed 6 bases, and the junction held 6 bases outside the gene matches. Germline loops: CDR1 LNHDA, CDR2 SQIVND (reference sequence). The CDR3 is made up of 16 amino acids.

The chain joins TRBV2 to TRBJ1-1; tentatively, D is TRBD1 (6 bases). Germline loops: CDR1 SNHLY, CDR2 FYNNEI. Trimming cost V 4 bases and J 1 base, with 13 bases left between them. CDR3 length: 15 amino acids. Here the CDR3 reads CASSASGVRNTEAFF. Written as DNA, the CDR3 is TGTGCCAGCAGTGCCTCAGGGGTAAGGAACACTGAAGCTTTCTTT.

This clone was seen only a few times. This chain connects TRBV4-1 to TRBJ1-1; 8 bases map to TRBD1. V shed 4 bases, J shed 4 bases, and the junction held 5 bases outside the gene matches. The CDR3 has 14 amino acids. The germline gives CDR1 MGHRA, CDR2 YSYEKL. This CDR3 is CASSRRDRSTEAFF. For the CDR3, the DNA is TGCGCCAGCAGCCGCCGGGACAGGTCCACTGAAGCTTTCTTT.

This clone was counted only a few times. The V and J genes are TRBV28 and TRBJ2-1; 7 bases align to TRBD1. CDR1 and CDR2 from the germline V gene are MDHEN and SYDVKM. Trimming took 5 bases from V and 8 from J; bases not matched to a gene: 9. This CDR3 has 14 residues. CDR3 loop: CASSILTGYHEQFF. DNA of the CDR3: TGTGCCAGCAGTATATTGACAGGGTACCATGAGCAGTTCTTC. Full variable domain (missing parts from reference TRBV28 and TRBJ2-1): DVKVTQSSRYLVKRTGEKVFLECVQDMDHENMFWYRQDPGLGLRLIYFSYDVKMKEKGDIPEGYSVSREKKERFSLILESASTNQTSMYLCASSILTGYHEQFFGPGTRLTVL.

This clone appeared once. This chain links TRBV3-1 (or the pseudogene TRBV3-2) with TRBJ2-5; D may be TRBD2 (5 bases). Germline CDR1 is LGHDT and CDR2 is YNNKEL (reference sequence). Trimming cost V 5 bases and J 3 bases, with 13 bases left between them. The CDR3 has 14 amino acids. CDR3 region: CASSRSDGEETQYF. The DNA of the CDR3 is TGTGCCAGCAGCAGATCGGACGGGGAAGAGACCCAGTACTTC.

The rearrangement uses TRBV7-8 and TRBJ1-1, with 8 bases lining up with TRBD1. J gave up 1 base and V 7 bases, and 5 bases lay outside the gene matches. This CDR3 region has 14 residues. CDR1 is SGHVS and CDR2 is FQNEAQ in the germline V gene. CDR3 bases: TGTGCCAGCAACAGACAGGGGCAGAACACTGAAGCTTTCTTT. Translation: CASNRQGQNTEAFF.

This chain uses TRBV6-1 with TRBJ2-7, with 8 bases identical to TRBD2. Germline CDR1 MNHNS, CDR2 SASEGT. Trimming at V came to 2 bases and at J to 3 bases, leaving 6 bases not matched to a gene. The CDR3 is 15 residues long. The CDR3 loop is CASSENGLAGYEQYF. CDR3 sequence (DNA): TGTGCCAGCAGTGAAAACGGGCTAGCGGGCTACGAGCAGTACTTC.

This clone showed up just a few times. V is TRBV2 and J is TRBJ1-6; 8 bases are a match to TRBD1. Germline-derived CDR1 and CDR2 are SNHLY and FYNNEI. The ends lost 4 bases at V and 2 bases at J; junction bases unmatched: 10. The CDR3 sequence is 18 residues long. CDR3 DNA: TGTGCCAGCAGTGGCGTGACAGGGGTTCGGACCTATAATTCACCCCTCCACTTT. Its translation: CASSGVTGVRTYNSPLHF.

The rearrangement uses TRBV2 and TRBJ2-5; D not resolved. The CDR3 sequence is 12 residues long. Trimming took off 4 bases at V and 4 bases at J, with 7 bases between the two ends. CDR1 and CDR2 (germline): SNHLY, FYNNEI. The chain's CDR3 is CASSGRIETQYF. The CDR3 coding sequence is TGTGCCAGCAGTGGGAGAATAGAGACCCAGTACTTC.

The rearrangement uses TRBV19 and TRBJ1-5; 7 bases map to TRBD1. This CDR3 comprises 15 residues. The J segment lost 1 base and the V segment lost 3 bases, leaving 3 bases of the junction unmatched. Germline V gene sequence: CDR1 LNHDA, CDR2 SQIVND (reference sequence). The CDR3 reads CASSINRGSNQPQHF. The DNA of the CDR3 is TGTGCCAGTAGTATTAACAGGGGAAGCAATCAGCCCCAGCATTTT.

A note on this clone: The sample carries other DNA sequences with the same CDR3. Here the CDR3 DNA reads TGTGCCAGCAGTCGGGACAGGCAAGAGACCCAGTACTTC. It yields the protein CASSRDRQETQYF. This chain connects TRBV12-3 or TRBV12-4 to TRBJ2-5; 8 bases map to TRBD1. The CDR3 has 13 amino acids. The V and J ends lost 5 bases and 2 bases, in that order; junction bases with no gene match: 1.

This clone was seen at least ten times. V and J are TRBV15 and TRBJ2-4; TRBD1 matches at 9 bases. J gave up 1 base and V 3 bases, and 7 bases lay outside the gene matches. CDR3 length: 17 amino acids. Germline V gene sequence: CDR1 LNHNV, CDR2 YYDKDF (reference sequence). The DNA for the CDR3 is TGTGCCACCAGCAGCAGTACAGGGGGCAACGCCAAAAACATTCAGTACTTC. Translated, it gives CATSSSTGGNAKNIQYF.

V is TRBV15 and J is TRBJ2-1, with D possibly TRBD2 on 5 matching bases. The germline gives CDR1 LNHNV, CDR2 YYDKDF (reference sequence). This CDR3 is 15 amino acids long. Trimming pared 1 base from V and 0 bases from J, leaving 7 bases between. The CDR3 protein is CATSRVRDSYNEQFF. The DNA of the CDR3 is TGTGCCACCAGCAGAGTGAGGGACTCCTACAATGAGCAGTTCTTC.